These T cell receptor beta chains were read from a single sample in a study of CD8 T cells in Susac syndrome. Using its own MiXCR run on the immunoSEQ multiplex PCR reads, TCRdb lists one record per CDR3 protein. The sample shows around 69,000 distinct CDR3 sequences, roughly 95% of them seen only once. The sequenced material came from CD4+ T cells from PBMCs. The origin of the receptors is a human donor with multiple sclerosis. The CDR3 runs from the conserved cysteine through the conserved F or W. D genes are given only for firm matches. Size values are once, few and many counts, or a class for expanded clones, and some rows have none.

DNA: TGTGCCAGCAGTTCAATCTTCACTAGCGGGGTATCCTACGAGCAGTACTTC
CDR3: CASSSIFTSGVSYEQYF
size: -
J: TRBJ2-7
V: TRBV27
D: TRBD2

DNA: TGTGCCAGCAGCCGACGGGGGGATCGGGATACGCAGTATTTT
CDR3: CASSRRGDRDTQYF
size: -
J: TRBJ2-3
V: TRBV7-3
D: TRBD2

DNA: TGTGCCAGCAGTTTTGGGGACGGTGGCTACACCTTC
CDR3: CASSFGDGGYTF
size: -
J: TRBJ1-2
V: TRBV27
D: -

DNA: TGTGCCAGCAGCGTAGGCGGGGTAGCGAACACCGGGGAGCTGTTTTTT
CDR3: CASSVGGVANTGELFF
size: once
J: TRBJ2-2
V: TRBV9
D: -

DNA: TGTGCCAGCAGTTATGGCCCGGGTCAGCCCCAGCATTTT
CDR3: CASSYGPGQPQHF
size: -
J: TRBJ1-5
V: TRBV6-5
D: -

DNA: TGCAGCGTTGAAAGGAGGCGGGGACCTTACGCAGTCACAGATACGCAGTATTTT
CDR3: CSVERRRGPYAVTDTQYF
size: -
J: TRBJ2-3
V: TRBV29-1
D: -

DNA: TGTGCCAGCAGCCAGGGCCTGAGGAACTACGAGCAGTACTTC
CDR3: CASSQGLRNYEQYF
size: -
J: TRBJ2-7
V: TRBV7-6
D: -

DNA: TGTGCCAGCAGTTTACTCGGGACAGGGGGTCGCACAGATACGCAGTATTTT
CDR3: CASSLLGTGGRTDTQYF
size: once
J: TRBJ2-3
V: TRBV27
D: TRBD1

DNA: TGTGCCAGCAGCTCCCACAGTAATCAGCCCCAGCATTTT
CDR3: CASSSHSNQPQHF
size: -
J: TRBJ1-5
V: TRBV7-2
D: -

DNA: TGCGCCAGCAGCCGCTCCGGGACAGGGAGGAGGGAGACCCAGTACTTC
CDR3: CASSRSGTGRRETQYF
size: -
J: TRBJ2-5
V: TRBV5-1
D: TRBD1

DNA: TGCAGTGCTAGAGAGAGCAGGGGAGGCAATCAGCCCCAGCATTTT
CDR3: CSARESRGGNQPQHF
size: -
J: TRBJ1-5
V: TRBV20-1
D: -

DNA: TGCGCCAGCAGCTTGACCCCCGGGACAGGCCCCGAGACCCAGTACTTC
CDR3: CASSLTPGTGPETQYF
size: -
J: TRBJ2-5
V: TRBV5-1
D: TRBD1

DNA: TGTGCCAGCAGCTTTGCAGGGGGTGTCGGTAGCTATGGCTACACCTTC
CDR3: CASSFAGGVGSYGYTF
size: -
J: TRBJ1-2
V: TRBV7-9
D: TRBD1

DNA: TGTGCCAGCTCATCAGGGGTAACCTACGAGCAGTACTTC
CDR3: CASSSGVTYEQYF
size: -
J: TRBJ2-7
V: TRBV18
D: -

DNA: TGTGCCAGCACCGACACGGCTTTCAGGGATACGCAGTATTTT
CDR3: CASTDTAFRDTQYF
size: -
J: TRBJ2-3
V: TRBV2
D: -

DNA: TGTGCCAGCAGTTTGGGACGGATGAATAATTCACCCCTCCACTTT
CDR3: CASSLGRMNNSPLHF
size: -
J: TRBJ1-6
V: TRBV6-5
D: -

DNA: TGTGCCAGCAGCGCGACAGGGGATGGATCACCCCTCCACTTT
CDR3: CASSATGDGSPLHF
size: -
J: TRBJ1-6
V: TRBV7-2
D: TRBD1

DNA: TGCGCCAGCAGCCCGGTGGGAGACACTGAAGCTTTCTTT
CDR3: CASSPVGDTEAFF
size: -
J: TRBJ1-1
V: TRBV5-1
D: -

DNA: TGTGCCAGCAGCCAAGGAGGACAGGGTGGGACCCAGTACTTC
CDR3: CASSQGGQGGTQYF
size: -
J: TRBJ2-5
V: TRBV3-1
D: TRBD1

DNA: TGCAGTGCTAGTGTTGTTGGAGAGACCCAGTACTTC
CDR3: CSASVVGETQYF
size: -
J: TRBJ2-5
V: TRBV20-1
D: -

DNA: TGCGCCAGCAGGCGCACCGGGACACTTCAAGAGACCCAGTACTTC
CDR3: CASRRTGTLQETQYF
size: -
J: TRBJ2-5
V: TRBV5-1
D: -

DNA: TGTGCCTGGGGGTCCAGCAGCCTCCACTTT
CDR3: CAWGSSSLHF
size: -
J: TRBJ1-6
V: TRBV30
D: -

DNA: TGTGCCAGCAGTCTAAGGACAGGGAACACTGAAGCTTTCTTT
CDR3: CASSLRTGNTEAFF
size: -
J: TRBJ1-1
V: TRBV12-3/TRBV12-4
D: TRBD1

DNA: TGTGCCAGCAGCACAAACAGGGGGGTGAACACTGAAGCTTTCTTT
CDR3: CASSTNRGVNTEAFF
size: -
J: TRBJ1-1
V: TRBV13
D: TRBD1